This T cell receptor (beta chain) emerged from a study of T-cell reconstitution after alpha-beta-depleted transplantation in children. This clonotype was seen a handful of times. The CDR3 covers 15 residues. V dropped 6 bases and J dropped 5 bases, with 19 bases sitting between them. Unique molecular identifiers tagged the TCRbeta library. From the PCR reads, TCRdb called clonotypes with MiXCR, one entry per CDR3 protein. The profile shows fewer than 550,000 distinct CDR3 sequences, 15% to 20% of them singletons. V is TRBV12-3 or TRBV12-4 and J is TRBJ2-5; D perhaps matches TRBD2 (5 bases). The input for sequencing was PBMCs, mostly from graft donor cells, taken 360 days after TCRalphabeta/CD19-depleted stem cell transplant. The sequence derives from a boy younger than two who had a stem cell transplant for Wiskott-Aldrich syndrome, so the T cells may come from the graft donor. CDR3 amino acids: CASSFGIGLLETQYF. The CDR3 region has the DNA TGTGCCAGCAGCTTCGGGATTGGGTTACTGGAGACCCAGTACTTC.